One T cell receptor (beta chain) is described in this entry. This entry is derived from a study of T cells in Graves' hyperthyroidism and ophthalmopathy. The V segment lost 0 bases and the J segment 0 bases; nucleotides outside the gene matches: 5. The CDR3 has 16 residues. CDR1 DFQATT and CDR2 SNEGSKA come from the germline V gene (reference sequence). The TCR beta CDR3 regions underwent amplification using RNA transcripts as the source. The study used the HTBI primer set for a first-round RT-PCR of the TCR CDR3. MiXCR, run by TCRdb on the multiplex PCR reads, gives a single entry per CDR3 protein. The repertoire holds hundreds of thousands of distinct CDR3 sequences, about 15% seen once, with 20% to 25% in the top ten.

What was sequenced was blood. The receptor was isolated from a woman aged 30 to 39 with Graves' hyperthyroidism. This chain connects TRBV20-1 to TRBJ2-1; TRBD2 matches at 7 bases. DNA of the CDR3: TGCAGTGCTAGAGACCAAGCGGGAAGCTCCTACAATGAGCAGTTCTTC. It specifies CSARDQAGSSYNEQFF.